What follows are 8 T cell receptor beta chains derived from one specimen sequenced in a study of beta chain features in type 1 diabetes. Of the isolated RNA, all was reverse transcribed, and so the sequenced material was expressed TCRB transcripts. The assay was immunoSEQ multiplex PCR, and TCRdb's table has in-frame clones only and misses some. The data contain about 900,000 clones, 15% to 20% of them singletons. Sequenced: naive CD4+ T cells from blood. Receptors originate from a woman between 18 and 29 years old in good health.

This clone has only one observation. The V and J genes are TRBV7-2 and TRBJ2-7, with 7 bases lining up with TRBD1. This CDR3 comprises 15 residues. The V gene end was trimmed by 2 bases and the J gene end by 3 bases; junction bases not matched to a gene: 7. In germline, CDR1 is SGHTA, CDR2 FQGNSA. CDR3 nucleotide sequence: TGTGCCAGCAGCTTATTAAAGGGGGCACACTACGAGCAGTACTTC. This codes for CASSLLKGAHYEQYF.

The chain employs TRBV7-9 and TRBJ2-7; 8 bases are shared with TRBD2. The CDR3 extends over 15 amino acids. V lost 1 base and J lost 2; bases outside the gene matches: 4. CDR1 SEHNR and CDR2 FQNEAQ come from the germline V gene (reference sequence). The CDR3 protein is CASSLEVGGAYEQYF. As DNA, the CDR3 is TGTGCCAGCAGCTTAGAGGTCGGGGGGGCCTACGAGCAGTACTTC.

This clone was found a few times. The chain couples TRBV7-2 to TRBJ2-5; D perhaps matches TRBD2 (6 bases). Germline CDR1 reads SGHTA; CDR2 reads FQGNSA. The CDR3 is 17 amino acids. V was shortened by 7 bases and J by 0 bases, with 21 bases between the two germline ends. As DNA, the CDR3 is TGTGCCAGCAATCCTAGGGCGGGACTGTGGAACCAAGAGACCCAGTACTTC. It specifies CASNPRAGLWNQETQYF.

DNA for the CDR3: TGTGCCATCAGAGTTGGACAGGGCTATGAAGCTTTCTTT. Translated, it gives CAIRVGQGYEAFF. V is TRBV10-3 and J is TRBJ1-1; 8 bases map to TRBD1. With V trimmed by 6 bases and J by 7 bases, 7 bases remained unmatched. The germline CDR1 and CDR2 sequences are ENHRY and SYGVKD. This CDR3 has 13 amino acids.

The gene calls are TRBV7-9 and TRBJ1-1; D unresolved. V dropped 8 bases and J dropped 0 bases, with 7 bases sitting between them. Germline V gene sequence: CDR1 SEHNR, CDR2 FQNEAQ (reference sequence). This CDR3 has 12 residues. CDR3 protein: CASGGMNTEAFF. The CDR3 nucleotides are TGTGCCAGCGGTGGTATGAACACTGAAGCTTTCTTT.

As regards this clone: At one of its ends the junction is not consistent with the germline gene, which may arise from a read error. The sample has other DNA sequences that encode this CDR3 too. This chain links TRBV7-3 with TRBJ2-3; 8 nucleotides line up with TRBD1. This CDR3 contains 15 residues. Germline V gives CDR1 SGHTA, CDR2 FQGTGA. The CDR3 coding sequence is TGTGCCAGCAGCTTAATCGCAGGGGGCACAGATACGCAATATTTT. It codes for CASSLIAGGTDTQYF. Filled out from reference TRBV7-3 and TRBJ2-3, the complete variable domain reads GAGVSQTPSNKVTEKGKYVELRCDPISGHTALYWYRQSLGQGPEFLIYFQGTGAADDSGLPNDRFFAVRPEGSVSTLKIQRTERGDSAVYLCASSLIAGGTDTQYFGPGTRLTVL.

This clone was counted only a few times. DNA for the CDR3: TGTGCCAGCAGGGCAGGGGGCGCGTATGGCTACACCTTC. Its protein is CASRAGGAYGYTF. The rearrangement links TRBV9 to TRBJ1-2; 8 bases are a match to TRBD1. The CDR3 covers 13 residues. The germline gives CDR1 SGDLS, CDR2 YYNGEE. V lost 5 bases, J lost 5 bases, and 5 bases stayed unmatched. The entire variable domain, with the rest obtained from reference TRBV9 and TRBJ1-2, is as follows: DSGVTQTPKHLITATGQRVTLRCSPRSGDLSVYWYQQSLDQGLQFLIQYYNGEERAKGNILERFSAQQFPDLHSELNLSSLELGDSALYFCASRAGGAYGYTFGSGTRLTVV.

The chain links TRBV4-2 to TRBJ2-3; 9 nucleotides match TRBD2. V dropped 2 bases and J dropped 4; count of bases not matched to a gene: 7. Germline CDR1 LGHNA, CDR2 YNFKEQ. The CDR3 length is 16 residues. CDR3 sequence reads: CASSQQRTSEADTQYF. Here the CDR3 DNA reads TGTGCCAGCAGCCAACAACGGACTAGCGAGGCAGATACGCAGTATTTT.